What follows are 30 T cell receptor beta chains derived from one specimen sequenced in a study of blood T cell repertoires in COVID-19. This table comes from immunoSEQ multiplex PCR, and its TCRdb copy is limited to in-frame clones, with some not included. The sample lists 200,000 or so clones, roughly nine tenths seen once, with 2.2% in the top ten. The sample was peripheral blood. The receptor source for this set is a woman in her fifties or sixties with acute or convalescent COVID-19.

This rearrangement joins TRBV6-6 to TRBJ1-2; 10 bases agree with TRBD1. Germline V gives CDR1 MNHNY, CDR2 SVGAGI (reference sequence). V dropped 5 bases and J dropped 12; count of bases not matched to a gene: 6. This CDR3 has 12 residues. For the CDR3, the DNA is TGTGCCAGCAGTCCCGGGACAGGGGATCACACCTTC. Its translation is CASSPGTGDHTF.

The rearrangement links TRBV6-5 to TRBJ1-5, with D uncertain. CDR1 MNHEY and CDR2 SVGAGI come from the germline V gene. V gave up 7 bases and J gave up 5 bases, with 12 bases separating them. The CDR3 runs 13 residues. As DNA, the CDR3 is TGTGCCAGCAAAGGACTGACCTATCAGCCCCAGCATTTT. Translation: CASKGLTYQPQHF.

In nucleotides, the CDR3 is TGTGCCAGCAGCTCAACCTTTGTTGAGGGTTTCGACGAGCAGTACTTC. Translation: CASSSTFVEGFDEQYF. The V gene is TRBV11-3, the J gene TRBJ2-7, with D maybe TRBD2 (5 bases). The V gene lost 4 bases and the J gene lost 5 bases, with 21 bases spanning the gap. This CDR3 has 16 residues. The germline gives CDR1 SGHNT, CDR2 YENEEA.

V and J are TRBV30 and TRBJ2-5; no reliable D call. The V and J ends lost 0 bases and 5 bases respectively, with 7 bases between them. Germline V gene data show CDR1 as GTSNPN and CDR2 as SVGIG (reference sequence). The CDR3 length is 12 residues. The CDR3 spells CAWSVVRETQYF. CDR3 nucleotide sequence: TGTGCCTGGAGTGTCGTTCGGGAGACCCAGTACTTC.

The V call is TRBV19, the J call TRBJ2-1; D might be TRBD1 (6 bases). The ends were cut back, 4 bases at V and 7 bases at J, with 20 bases in the middle. Per the germline V gene, CDR1 is LNHDA and CDR2 is SQIVND (reference sequence). CDR3 length: 16 amino acids. Here the CDR3 reads CASSTQDSYRLNEQFF. Here the CDR3 DNA reads TGTGCCAGTAGTACCCAGGACAGCTATAGACTTAATGAGCAGTTCTTC.

The chain couples TRBV9 to TRBJ1-2, with a weak D call TRBD1 (5 bases). The CDR3 totals 15 residues. Germline V gene lookup returns CDR1 SGDLS and CDR2 YYNGEE. Trimming took off 0 bases at V and 4 bases at J, with 13 bases between the two ends. The CDR3 DNA is TGTGCCAGCAGCGTAGGGCCGCCAAGGGGCTATGGCTACACCTTC. Its translation is CASSVGPPRGYGYTF.

The CDR3 is CASSPQRGPQHF. The DNA for the CDR3 is TGTGCCAGCAGCCCCCAAAGGGGGCCCCAGCATTTT. V gene TRBV14 combines with J gene TRBJ1-5; D is perhaps TRBD1 (5 bases). V was shortened by 4 bases and J by 9 bases, with 10 bases between the two germline ends. The V gene's germline CDR1 is SGHDN and CDR2 FVKESK. The CDR3 has 12 residues.

The V call is TRBV4-3, the J call TRBJ1-2; D possibly corresponds to TRBD1 (6 bases). CDR1 and CDR2 from the germline V gene are LGHNA and YSLEER. V was clipped by 0 bases and J by 3 bases, with 11 bases between them. The CDR3 extends over 15 amino acids. The CDR3 bases are TGCGCCAGCAGCCAAGACAGGGGACCGGACTATGGCTACACCTTC. This encodes CASSQDRGPDYGYTF.

V usage is TRBV5-5 and J usage is TRBJ1-5; 8 bases fit TRBD1. Germline CDR1 and CDR2: SGHKS and YYEKEE (reference sequence). CDR3 length: 16 amino acids. V was clipped by 0 bases and J by 5 bases; unmatched bases: 7. CDR3 sequence reads: CASSLAPRQGYQPQHF. The CDR3 nucleotides are TGTGCCAGCAGCTTGGCCCCGCGACAGGGGTATCAGCCCCAGCATTTT.

V is TRBV30 and J is TRBJ1-2; 7 bases line up with TRBD1. The germline gives CDR1 GTSNPN, CDR2 SVGIG (reference sequence). This CDR3 comprises 12 residues. V lost 7 bases and J lost 2; bases outside the gene matches: 4. CDR3 nucleotide sequence: TGTGCCTACACGACAGGGAACTATGGCTACACCTTC. Amino acids: CAYTTGNYGYTF.

This clone was detected only once. The chain links TRBV5-1 to TRBJ2-2, with 8 bases identical to TRBD1. Per germline, CDR1 SGHRS and CDR2 YFSETQ. V trimming: 4 bases; J trimming: 0 bases; junction bases outside the gene matches: 5. The CDR3 contains 16 residues. DNA for the CDR3: TGCGCCAGCAGCCAGACAGGGGACACGAACACCGGGGAGCTGTTTTTT. Translation: CASSQTGDTNTGELFF.

This clone was observed once. CDR3 sequence (DNA): TGTGCCAGCAGCTCATCTCACGGGGGGAACCAAGAGACCCAGTACTTC. Its protein is CASSSSHGGNQETQYF. This sequence joins TRBV9 and TRBJ2-5, with 7 nucleotides matching TRBD2. Losses at the gene ends were 4 bases for V and 0 bases for J; bases not matched to a gene: 9. Germline V gene sequence: CDR1 SGDLS, CDR2 YYNGEE. The CDR3 runs to 16 residues.

This clone was seen only once. This sequence joins TRBV6-1 and TRBJ2-7; 10 nucleotides agree with TRBD2. Germline CDR1 reads MNHNS; CDR2 reads SASEGT. This CDR3 has 17 residues. The J segment lost 1 base and the V segment lost 4 bases, leaving 10 bases of the junction unmatched. The CDR3 loop is CASSGGLAAYQSYEQYF. The CDR3 region has the DNA TGTGCCAGCAGTGGAGGACTAGCGGCCTACCAATCCTACGAGCAGTACTTC.

This clone appeared once. The chain couples TRBV18 to TRBJ2-3, with TRBD2 matching 14 bases. The V gene's germline CDR1 is KGHSH and CDR2 LQKENI. V was clipped by 6 bases and J by 8 bases; unmatched bases: 4. This CDR3 comprises 14 residues. The CDR3 DNA reads TGTGCCAGCTCCTCCGGGACTAGCGGGGGTACGCAGTATTTT. Translated: CASSSGTSGGTQYF.

The table lists this clone with a few counts. The chain couples TRBV23-1 to TRBJ1-2; 7 nucleotides line up with TRBD1. TRBV23-1 has ORF status, its function being uncertain. J lost 7 bases, V lost 3 bases, and 5 bases had no gene match. The CDR3 has 13 residues. CDR3 residues: CASSQYRGGGYTF. The CDR3 nucleotides read TGCGCCAGCAGTCAGTACAGGGGAGGTGGCTACACCTTC.

The rearrangement joins TRBV11-1 to TRBJ2-3; maybe TRBD1 (5 bases). CDR1 is SGHAT and CDR2 is FQDESV in the germline V gene (reference sequence). Trimming removed 2 bases at V and 7 bases at J, with 10 bases between. This CDR3 region has 13 residues. The CDR3 region has the DNA TGTGCCAGCAGCTTAATGGGGCCAAATACGCAGTATTTT. Protein product: CASSLMGPNTQYF.

The V gene is TRBV19, the J gene TRBJ1-2; the D is unclear. Per germline, CDR1 LNHDA and CDR2 SQIVND (reference sequence). The V end was cut by 3 bases, the J end by 1 base, with 12 bases between. There are 15 residues in the CDR3. CDR3 protein: CASSIVEEGNYGYTF. The CDR3 bases are TGTGCCAGTAGTATTGTGGAGGAAGGTAACTATGGCTACACCTTC.

The chain recombines TRBV19 with TRBJ2-1; 7 bases are a match to TRBD2. The trim removed 4 bases at V and 6 bases at J, leaving 15 bases unmatched. CDR1 is LNHDA and CDR2 is SQIVND in the germline V gene (reference sequence). The CDR3 totals 17 residues. This CDR3 reads CASSTPSRGGSPNEQFF. The CDR3, as DNA: TGTGCCAGTAGTACCCCATCGAGGGGCGGGAGTCCCAATGAGCAGTTCTTC.

The chain recombines TRBV4-3 with TRBJ2-3, with 7 bases fitting TRBD2. The CDR3 covers 19 residues. V dropped 0 bases and J dropped 0; count of bases not matched to a gene: 12. The germline CDR1 and CDR2 sequences are LGHNA and YSLEER. The DNA of the CDR3 is TGCGCCAGCAGCCAAGAGCTGGCGGGAGCGGCCCGTAGCACAGATACGCAGTATTTT. Encoded protein: CASSQELAGAARSTDTQYF.

The chain joins TRBV30 to TRBJ2-4; a weak D match, TRBD2 (5 bases). From germline, CDR1 is GTSNPN and CDR2 SVGIG (reference sequence). The CDR3 sequence is 11 residues long. Trimming cost V 5 bases and J 11 bases, with 13 bases left between them. CDR3 DNA sequence: TGTGCCTGGGATAGCGCTGGTCTTCAGTACTTC. It yields the protein CAWDSAGLQYF.

This clone was detected only once. The chain couples TRBV4-1 to TRBJ2-2; tentative D call: TRBD1 (5 bases). The CDR3 consists of 13 residues. V was shortened by 2 bases and J by 8 bases, with 9 bases between the two germline ends. Per germline, CDR1 MGHRA and CDR2 YSYEKL. The DNA of the CDR3 is TGCGCCAGCAGCCAACAGGGCGTGGGGGAGCTGTTTTTT. Residues: CASSQQGVGELFF.

CDR3 sequence reads: CAWSPLQGSYNSPLHF. Written as DNA, the CDR3 is TGTGCCTGGAGTCCCCTACAGGGCTCCTATAATTCACCCCTCCACTTT. The J gene is TRBJ1-6, the V gene TRBV30, with D perhaps matching TRBD1 (6 bases). The V end was cut by 2 bases, the J end by 0 bases, with 11 bases between. Germline values: CDR1 GTSNPN, CDR2 SVGIG (reference sequence). CDR3 size: 16 residues. Complete variable domain (other parts from reference TRBV30 and TRBJ1-6): SQTIHQWPATLVQPVGSPLSLECTVEGTSNPNLYWYRQAAGRGLQLLFYSVGIGQISSEVPQNLSASRPQDRQFILSSKKLLLSDSGFYLCAWSPLQGSYNSPLHFGNGTRLTVT.

The chain carries TRBV24-1 and TRBJ1-5, with D tentatively TRBD1 (5 bases). This CDR3 spans 16 amino acids. Germline V gene sequence: CDR1 KGHDR, CDR2 SFDVKD. Trimming removed 2 bases from V and 0 bases from J, with 10 bases in between. The CDR3 DNA sequence: TGTGCCACCAGTGATTCGACAGACCCTAGCAATCAGCCCCAGCATTTT. Protein: CATSDSTDPSNQPQHF.

This chain uses TRBV19 with TRBJ1-2; 8 nucleotides match TRBD1. From germline, CDR1 is LNHDA and CDR2 SQIVND (reference sequence). V lost 7 bases, J lost 6 bases, and 13 bases stayed unmatched. This CDR3 is 15 amino acids long. CDR3 loop: CASTNVRGRSDGYTF. Written as DNA, the CDR3 is TGTGCCAGTACCAATGTCAGGGGGCGGTCAGATGGCTACACCTTC.

The chain links TRBV5-1 to TRBJ2-2; no firm D call. This CDR3 spans 16 amino acids. The V end was cut by 1 base, the J end by 2 bases, with 12 bases between. Germline loops: CDR1 SGHRS, CDR2 YFSETQ. CDR3 residues: CASSLLGHHNTGELFF. The CDR3 DNA reads TGCGCCAGCAGCTTGCTGGGCCATCACAACACCGGGGAGCTGTTTTTT.

The chain links TRBV6-5 to TRBJ1-5, with a weak D call TRBD1 (5 bases). The CDR3 has 15 residues. Trimming took off 7 bases at V and 2 bases at J, with 15 bases between the two ends. Per germline, CDR1 MNHEY and CDR2 SVGAGI. CDR3 protein: CASNSQGKGNQPQHF. The CDR3 DNA is TGTGCCAGCAACTCGCAGGGAAAGGGCAATCAGCCCCAGCATTTT.

V usage is TRBV7-9 and J usage is TRBJ1-2; TRBD1 agrees at 7 bases. This CDR3 is built from 15 residues. Germline CDR1 SEHNR, CDR2 FQNEAQ (reference sequence). Trimming removed 4 bases from V and 3 bases from J; junction bases left unmatched: 8. The CDR3 loop is CASSSNNRGDYGYTF. CDR3 DNA sequence: TGTGCCAGCAGCTCGAACAACAGGGGAGACTATGGCTACACCTTC.

The chain employs TRBV3-1 (or the pseudogene TRBV3-2) and TRBJ2-1; D may be TRBD2 (5 bases). In germline, CDR1 is LGHDT, CDR2 YNNKEL (reference sequence). The CDR3 length is 14 residues. Trimming took 4 bases from V and 3 from J, leaving 10 bases between them. The CDR3 nucleotides read TGTGCCAGCAGCCTACGGGAAGGCTACAATGAGCAGTTCTTC. Protein: CASSLREGYNEQFF.

This sequence joins TRBV7-2 and TRBJ2-5; the match to TRBD1 covers 7 bases. V dropped 2 bases and J dropped 2; count of bases not matched to a gene: 11. This CDR3 is 17 amino acids long. Germline V gene sequence: CDR1 SGHTA, CDR2 FQGNSA. The CDR3 spells CASSLLPGYRGQETQYF. The CDR3 DNA is TGTGCCAGCAGCTTACTTCCAGGTTACAGGGGACAAGAGACCCAGTACTTC.

The chain recombines TRBV21-1 with TRBJ2-2; TRBD2 was called by the table and not checked on the DNA. TRBV21-1 is a listed pseudogene. This CDR3 contains 17 residues. DNA for the CDR3: TGTGCCAGCAGCGGCCCGGTGGCTAGCGGAGTCCCCGGGGAGCTGTTTTTT. Translated, it gives CASSGPVASGVPGELFF.